This T cell receptor beta chain was found in a study of T cell repertoires in cytomegalovirus infection (dated by TCRdb to between 2018 and 2021). Context from the whole study: Peptide stimulations targeted recently identified HLA-C-restricted CMV epitopes, whose presentation resists viral immunomodulation, together with well-studied HLA-B-restricted epitopes. Because public TCR beta signatures pointed to carriage of CMV infection together with the matching HLA type, the HLA type of each donor mattered for the analysis.

The label giving this sample's treatment or condition can be read as: in vitro stimulation with specific CMV peptide epitopes to enrich CMV-specific T cells. Sequencing took place on an Illumina HiSeq 1500. The public sequencing data were trimmed at Q25 with fastp and processed into clonotypes with MiXCR by TCRdb, which kept only in-frame beta chains. For every CDR3 protein sequence, its rows merge into one entry that carries the most common genes and DNA. In all, the sample holds hundreds of thousands of distinct CDR3 sequences, and less than 40% of those were seen once. In total, the top ten clones hold around 15% of the sample. Only a few counts were recorded for this clonotype. This clone's antigen is unknown. Base qualities were left out, and no much larger clone turns up one base away. Findings and caveats that apply to the study as a whole: Cumulative frequency of public TCR beta family members discriminated carriers of CMV infection plus the relevant HLA type in this cohort and an independent approximately 360-donor cohort. The ex vivo response was dominated by HLA-C-restricted CMV-specific TCR beta clonotypes, which also provided the single most frequent clonotype in two of eight donors.

V is cut back by 1 base and J by 6 bases, with 3 bases in the junction unmatched. The CDR3 starts with the cysteine, ends with the phenylalanine, and has 16 residues. Only the CDR3 portion is preserved as DNA: 48 bases, with reading frame beginning at the first base. CDR1 and CDR2, looked up from the germline V gene, are LGHNA and YSLEER. This receptor was obtained from a human donor in good health (CMV status not recorded). Some clones in this sample may be carry-over from other donors' samples. The sequencing here drew on cultured CD8+ T cells from PBMCs, taken from culture after CMV antigen stimulation. The chain links TRBV4-3 with TRBJ2-3; 14 nucleotides in the junction match TRBD2. The CDR3 loop reads CASSQGLAGGMDTQYF. The sequenced DNA: TGCGCCAGCAGCCAAGGACTAGCGGGGGGGATGGATACGCAGTATTTT.